Sequencing of this T cell receptor (beta chain) was carried out in a study of vaccination and CD4 T cells after COVID-19. Whole-study context: Two Hispanic individuals were among six male and four female convalescent patients.

Study outcomes and limitations: Post-vaccination, and not before, a median roughly 89% of reactive clones appeared in convalescent patients.

Oncomine TCR Beta short-read sequencing was applied to DNA from cultured CD4+ T cells. Using its own MiXCR run on the PCR reads, TCRdb lists one record per CDR3 protein. Of about 3,800 distinct CDR3 sequences in the sample, about 15% were seen once. Treatment described: 10-day PBMC culture with coronavirus spike peptide pools or control peptides (ViraFEST assay). As regards this clonotype: Its antigen is unknown.

The clonotype comes from a human donor who had recovered from COVID-19. Input material: CD4+ T cells from blood, cultured in vitro.

As DNA, the CDR3 is TGCAGTGCTCGGGGACCGATCTCTGGAAACACCATATATTTT. Translation: CSARGPISGNTIYF. The J gene is TRBJ1-3, the V gene TRBV20-1; tentatively, D is TRBD1 (5 bases). Germline CDR1 is DFQATT and CDR2 is SNEGSKA (reference sequence). V lost 5 bases and J 0 bases, leaving 11 bases between the germline ends. The CDR3 is made up of 14 amino acids.